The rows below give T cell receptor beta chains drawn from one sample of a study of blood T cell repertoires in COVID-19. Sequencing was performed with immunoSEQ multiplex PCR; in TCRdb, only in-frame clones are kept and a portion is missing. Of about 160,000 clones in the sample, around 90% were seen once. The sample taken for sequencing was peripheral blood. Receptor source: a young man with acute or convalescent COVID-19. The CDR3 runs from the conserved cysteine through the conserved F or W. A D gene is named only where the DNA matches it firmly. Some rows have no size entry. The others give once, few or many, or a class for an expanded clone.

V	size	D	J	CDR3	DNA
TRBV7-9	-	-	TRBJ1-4	CASSLERGHEKLFF	TGTGCCAGCAGCTTAGAAAGAGGTCATGAAAAACTGTTTTTT
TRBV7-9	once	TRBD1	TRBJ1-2	CASSLEGQGHGYTF	TGTGCCAGCAGCTTAGAGGGACAGGGGCATGGCTACACCTTC
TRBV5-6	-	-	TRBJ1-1	CASSSGWNTEAFF	TGTGCCAGCAGCTCAGGATGGAACACTGAAGCTTTCTTT
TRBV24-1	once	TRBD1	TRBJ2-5	CATSDNGQGWGETQYF	TGTGCCACCAGTGATAACGGACAGGGCTGGGGAGAGACCCAGTACTTC
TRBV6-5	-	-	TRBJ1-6	CASSSREVSPLHF	TGTGCCAGCAGTTCCCGGGAAGTCTCACCCCTCCACTTT
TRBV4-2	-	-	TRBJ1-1	CASSQEFGPGGTEAFF	TGTGCCAGCAGCCAAGAGTTTGGCCCCGGGGGCACTGAAGCTTTCTTT
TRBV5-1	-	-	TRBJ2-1	CASRSYEGEQFF	TGCGCCAGCAGGTCCTACGAGGGTGAGCAGTTCTTC
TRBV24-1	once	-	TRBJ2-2	CATSDRRTSNTGELFF	TGTGCCACCAGTGATCGCCGGACTTCGAACACCGGGGAGCTGTTTTTT
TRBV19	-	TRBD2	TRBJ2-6	CASSIGGGSGANVLTF	TGTGCCAGTAGTATAGGCGGGGGGTCTGGGGCCAACGTCCTGACTTTC
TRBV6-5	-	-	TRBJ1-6	CASSSWQGIDSPLHF	TGTGCCAGCAGCTCCTGGCAGGGGATCGATTCACCCCTCCACTTT
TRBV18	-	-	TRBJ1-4	CASSQGAREKLFF	TGTGCCAGCTCGCAGGGTGCGAGAGAAAAACTGTTTTTT